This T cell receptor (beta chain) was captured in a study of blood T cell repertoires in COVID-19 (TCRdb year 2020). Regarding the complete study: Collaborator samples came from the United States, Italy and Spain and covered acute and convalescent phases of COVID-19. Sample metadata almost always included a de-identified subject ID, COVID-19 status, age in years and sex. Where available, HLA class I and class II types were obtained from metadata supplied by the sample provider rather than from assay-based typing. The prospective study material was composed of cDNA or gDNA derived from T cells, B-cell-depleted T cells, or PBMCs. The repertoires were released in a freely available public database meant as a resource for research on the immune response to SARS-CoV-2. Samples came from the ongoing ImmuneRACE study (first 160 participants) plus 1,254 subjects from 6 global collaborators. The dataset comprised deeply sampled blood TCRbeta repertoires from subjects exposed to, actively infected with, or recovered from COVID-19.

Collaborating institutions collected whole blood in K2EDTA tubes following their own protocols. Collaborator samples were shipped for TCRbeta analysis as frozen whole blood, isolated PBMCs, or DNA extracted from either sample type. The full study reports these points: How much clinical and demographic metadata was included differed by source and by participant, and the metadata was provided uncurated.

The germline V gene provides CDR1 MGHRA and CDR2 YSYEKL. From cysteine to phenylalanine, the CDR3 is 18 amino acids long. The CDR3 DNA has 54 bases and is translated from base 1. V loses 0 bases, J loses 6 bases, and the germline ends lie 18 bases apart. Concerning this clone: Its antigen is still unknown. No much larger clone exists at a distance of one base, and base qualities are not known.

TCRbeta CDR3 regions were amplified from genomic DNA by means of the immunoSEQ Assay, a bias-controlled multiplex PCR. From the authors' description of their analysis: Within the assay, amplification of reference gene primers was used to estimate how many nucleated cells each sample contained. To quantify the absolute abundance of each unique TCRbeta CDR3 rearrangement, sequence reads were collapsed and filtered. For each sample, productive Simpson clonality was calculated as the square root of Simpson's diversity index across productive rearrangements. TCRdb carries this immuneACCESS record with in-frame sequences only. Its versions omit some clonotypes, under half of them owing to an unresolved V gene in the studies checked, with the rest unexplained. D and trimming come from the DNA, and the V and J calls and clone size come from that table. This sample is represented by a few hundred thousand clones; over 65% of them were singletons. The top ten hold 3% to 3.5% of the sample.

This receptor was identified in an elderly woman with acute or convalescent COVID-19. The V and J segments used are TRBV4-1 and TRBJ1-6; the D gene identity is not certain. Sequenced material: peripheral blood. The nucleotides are TGCGCCAGCAGCCAAGATACCCCCCACGCAGGCTCTAATTCACCCCTCCACTTT. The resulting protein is CASSQDTPHAGSNSPLHF.